One and the same sample provided the 18 T cell receptor beta chains below, sequenced in a study of blood T cell repertoires in COVID-19 (dated by TCRdb to 2018 to 2020). Library prep was done by the immunoSEQ multiplex PCR assay. Not all clones reach the TCRdb copy of this immuneACCESS table, which keeps in-frame sequences only. Checked studies attribute under half of the gap to unresolved V genes and leave the rest unexplained. Across this sample there are about 220,000 clones, with around 84% seen only once. About 13% of the sample is held by the ten biggest clonotypes. The sample taken for sequencing was peripheral blood. The source is a human donor in a cohort sampled during active COVID-19.

V is TRBV3-1 (or the pseudogene TRBV3-2) and J is TRBJ2-1, with 11 bases that match TRBD2. The CDR3 extends over 15 amino acids. V trimming: 4 bases; J trimming: 9 bases; junction bases outside the gene matches: 8. The germline CDR1 and CDR2 sequences are LGHDT and YNNKEL (reference sequence). The CDR3 DNA sequence: TGTGCCAGCAGCCCGACTAGCGGGATTCGGCGTGAGCAGTTCTTC. The encoded protein is CASSPTSGIRREQFF.

With respect to this clone: The same CDR3 also results from other DNA sequences found in this sample. The chain recombines TRBV5-1 with TRBJ2-7; 8 positions match TRBD1. This CDR3 comprises 13 residues. Germline-derived CDR1 and CDR2 are SGHRS and YFSETQ. V lost 0 bases and J lost 4; bases outside the gene matches: 0. The CDR3 loop is CASSLDRGYEQYF. Written as DNA, the CDR3 is TGCGCCAGCAGCTTGGACAGGGGGTACGAGCAGTACTTC.

V gene TRBV6-1 combines with J gene TRBJ2-3; possible D gene TRBD2, 5 bases. CDR1 is MNHNS, CDR2 SASEGT, per germline. The CDR3 spans 16 residues. Trimming stripped 4 bases from V and 0 bases from J, with 14 bases between. The CDR3 region has the DNA TGTGCCAGCAGTGTCCGCAGGAGGACTAGCACAGATACGCAGTATTTT. This translates into CASSVRRRTSTDTQYF.

The CDR3, as DNA: TGTGCCAGCAGCCTCGAACAGGGGACGCAAGAGACCCAGTACTTC. Its translation: CASSLEQGTQETQYF. The chain combines TRBV5-5 with TRBJ2-5; 7 bases align to TRBD1. CDR1 SGHKS and CDR2 YYEKEE come from the germline V gene (reference sequence). Trimming at V came to 4 bases and at J to 2 bases, leaving 8 bases not matched to a gene. There are 15 residues in the CDR3. Complete variable domain (other parts from reference TRBV5-5 and TRBJ2-5): DAGVTQSPTHLIKTRGQQVTLRCSPISGHKSVSWYQQVLGQGPQFIFQYYEKEERGRGNFPDRFSARQFPNYSSELNVNALLLGDSALYLCASSLEQGTQETQYFGPGTRLLVL.

The gene calls are TRBV19 and TRBJ2-7, with a possible D match to TRBD2 (5 bases). There are 14 residues in the CDR3. V lost 3 bases, J lost 4 bases, and 13 bases lay in between. CDR1 LNHDA and CDR2 SQIVND come from the germline V gene (reference sequence). DNA of the CDR3: TGTGCCAGTAGTATCAACGGAGGCTTTTACGAGCAGTACTTC. This gives the protein CASSINGGFYEQYF.

V and J are TRBV5-4 and TRBJ2-2; 8 bases map to TRBD2. The CDR3 totals 16 residues. The germline V gene encodes CDR1 SGHNT and CDR2 YYREEE (reference sequence). Trimming cost V 1 base and J 3 bases; bases outside gene matches: 5. Here the CDR3 DNA reads TGTGCCAGCAGCTTGTCGGGAGGGTGGGACACCGGGGAGCTGTTTTTT. Translating gives CASSLSGGWDTGELFF. The full variable domain, rest sourced from reference TRBV5-4 and TRBJ2-2, is ETGVTQSPTHLIKTRGQQVTLRCSSQSGHNTVSWYQQALGQGPQFIFQYYREEENGRGNFPPRFSGLQFPNYSSELNVNALELDDSALYLCASSLSGGWDTGELFFGEGSRLTVL.

V is TRBV7-9 and J is TRBJ2-3; 7 bases align to TRBD1. The J segment lost 3 bases and the V segment lost 2 bases, leaving 2 bases of the junction unmatched. Germline V lookup: CDR1 SEHNR, CDR2 FQNEAQ (reference sequence). The CDR3 has 14 amino acids. CDR3 residues: CASSLRGQTDTQYF. CDR3 bases: TGTGCCAGCAGCTTAAGGGGACAGACAGATACGCAGTATTTT.

This chain uses TRBV28 with TRBJ1-2; tentative D call: TRBD1 (5 bases). The germline CDR1 and CDR2 sequences are MDHEN and SYDVKM. CDR3 length: 14 amino acids. Trimming took off 5 bases at V and 6 bases at J, with 16 bases between the two ends. Here the CDR3 DNA reads TGTGCCAGCAGTCCCTTGGGGGGGGAGGATGGCTACACCTTC. Protein product: CASSPLGGEDGYTF.

V gene TRBV28 combines with J gene TRBJ1-2; 7 bases are a match to TRBD1. The trim removed 5 bases at V and 4 bases at J, leaving 10 bases unmatched. The V gene's germline CDR1 is MDHEN and CDR2 SYDVKM. The CDR3 length is 15 residues. The CDR3 reads CASSPGTVVFYGYTF. For the CDR3, the DNA is TGTGCCAGCAGTCCCGGGACAGTGGTTTTCTATGGCTACACCTTC.

The count of this clone is one. The J gene is TRBJ2-5, the V gene TRBV2, with a tentative D call TRBD1 (6 bases). Germline V gene sequence: CDR1 SNHLY, CDR2 FYNNEI. The V end was cut by 7 bases, the J end by 2 bases, with 17 bases between. The CDR3 spans 15 residues. The CDR3: CASTVLGHTQETQYF. CDR3 DNA sequence: TGTGCCAGCACAGTATTGGGACATACACAAGAGACCCAGTACTTC.

In this sample, this clone turned up once. This chain uses TRBV6-2 or TRBV6-3 with TRBJ2-5, with 9 bases identical to TRBD1. Trimming removed 1 base from V and 5 bases from J; junction bases left unmatched: 8. The CDR3 length is 16 residues. In germline, CDR1 is MNHEY, CDR2 SVGEGT. The CDR3 DNA follows: TGTGCCAGCAGTTACTTCGTCACAGGGGGCGGTGAGACCCAGTACTTC. The encoded protein is CASSYFVTGGGETQYF.

Only a few counts were recorded for this clone. The chain combines TRBV6-5 with TRBJ1-1; D is unresolved. Germline V gene lookup returns CDR1 MNHEY and CDR2 SVGAGI. The CDR3 covers 14 residues. Trimming left V 4 bases short and J 1 base short, with 10 bases between. The CDR3 nucleotides read TGTGCCAGCAGTTCTAACCGGGGGAACACTGAAGCTTTCTTT. This codes for CASSSNRGNTEAFF.

The V gene is TRBV4-1, the J gene TRBJ2-4; 7 nucleotides line up with TRBD1. J lost 8 bases, V lost 1 base, and 5 bases had no gene match. CDR3 length: 14 residues. The germline V gene encodes CDR1 MGHRA and CDR2 YSYEKL. DNA of the CDR3: TGCGCCAGCAGCCAAGGACAGGGCCTGGACATTCAGTACTTC. Translation: CASSQGQGLDIQYF.

The chain joins TRBV28 to TRBJ2-2; 11 bases match TRBD2. V was pared by 6 bases and J by 8 bases, with 5 bases of the junction left unmatched. Germline-derived CDR1 and CDR2 are MDHEN and SYDVKM. The CDR3 spans 14 residues. CDR3 protein: CASSFSGRAGELFF. The CDR3 coding sequence is TGTGCCAGCAGCTTTAGCGGGAGGGCTGGGGAGCTGTTTTTT.

The J gene is TRBJ1-6, the V gene TRBV2, with TRBD1 matching over 8 bases. Losses at the gene ends were 5 bases for V and 10 bases for J; bases not matched to a gene: 13. There are 16 residues in the CDR3. Germline V CDR1 and CDR2: SNHLY, FYNNEI. The CDR3 bases are TGTGCCAGCAGTTCAGTTTCCGGACAGGGTAACTCACCCCTCCACTTT. Its protein is CASSSVSGQGNSPLHF.

This clone has a single count. V and J are TRBV28 and TRBJ1-6, with TRBD1 matching 7 bases. The CDR3 has 13 residues. V trimming: 7 bases; J trimming: 6 bases; junction bases outside the gene matches: 3. Germline V gene data show CDR1 as MDHEN and CDR2 as SYDVKM. CDR3 sequence reads: CASTRDSNSPLHF. CDR3 DNA: TGTGCCAGCACCCGGGACAGTAATTCACCCCTCCACTTT.

V is TRBV4-3 and J is TRBJ1-6; TRBD1 matches 9 bases. Trimming removed 4 bases from V and 8 bases from J; junction bases left unmatched: 9. The CDR3 is made up of 16 amino acids. In germline, CDR1 is LGHNA, CDR2 YSLEER. The chain's CDR3 is CASSPRTGARDSPLHF. The CDR3 region has the DNA TGCGCCAGCAGCCCTAGGACAGGGGCAAGAGATTCACCCCTCCACTTT.

CDR3 residues: CASSAGLNTEAFF. For the CDR3, the DNA is TGTGCCAGCTCCGCGGGGCTGAACACTGAAGCTTTCTTT. The chain links TRBV18 to TRBJ1-1; weak D call: TRBD1 (5 bases). Germline lookup yields CDR1 KGHSH and CDR2 LQKENI. The CDR3 contains 13 residues. Trimming removed 6 bases from V and 0 bases from J, with 8 bases in between.